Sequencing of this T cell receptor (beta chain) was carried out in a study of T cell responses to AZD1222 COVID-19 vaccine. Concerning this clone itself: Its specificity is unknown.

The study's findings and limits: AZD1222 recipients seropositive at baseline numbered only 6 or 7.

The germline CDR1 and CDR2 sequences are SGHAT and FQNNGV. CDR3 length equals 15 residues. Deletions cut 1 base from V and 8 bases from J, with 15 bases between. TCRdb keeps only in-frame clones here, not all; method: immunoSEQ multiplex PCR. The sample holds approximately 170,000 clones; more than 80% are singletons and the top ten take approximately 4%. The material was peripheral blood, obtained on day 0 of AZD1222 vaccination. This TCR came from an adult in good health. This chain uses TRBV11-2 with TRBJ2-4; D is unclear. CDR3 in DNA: TGTGCCAGCAGCTTAGTATTTGGCACAGCTGACATTCAGTACTTC. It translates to CASSLVFGTADIQYF.